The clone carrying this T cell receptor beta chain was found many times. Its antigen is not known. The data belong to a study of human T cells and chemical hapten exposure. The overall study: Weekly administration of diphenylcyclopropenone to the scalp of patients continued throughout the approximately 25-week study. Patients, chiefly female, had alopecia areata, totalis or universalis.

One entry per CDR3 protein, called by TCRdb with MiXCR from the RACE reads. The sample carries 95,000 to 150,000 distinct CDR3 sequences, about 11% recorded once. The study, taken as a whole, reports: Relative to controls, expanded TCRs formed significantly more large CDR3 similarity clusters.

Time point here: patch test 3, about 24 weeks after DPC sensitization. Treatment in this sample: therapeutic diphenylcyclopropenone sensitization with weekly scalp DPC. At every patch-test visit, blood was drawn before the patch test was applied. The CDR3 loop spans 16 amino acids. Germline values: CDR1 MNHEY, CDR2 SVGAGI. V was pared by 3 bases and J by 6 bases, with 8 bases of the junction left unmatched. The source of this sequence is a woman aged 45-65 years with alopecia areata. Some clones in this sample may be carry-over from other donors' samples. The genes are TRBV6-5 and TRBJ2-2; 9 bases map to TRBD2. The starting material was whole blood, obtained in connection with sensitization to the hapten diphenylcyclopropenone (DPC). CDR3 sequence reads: CASSYGGLARSGELFF. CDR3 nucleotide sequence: TGTGCCAGCAGTTATGGGGGACTAGCTCGTTCCGGGGAGCTGTTTTTT.